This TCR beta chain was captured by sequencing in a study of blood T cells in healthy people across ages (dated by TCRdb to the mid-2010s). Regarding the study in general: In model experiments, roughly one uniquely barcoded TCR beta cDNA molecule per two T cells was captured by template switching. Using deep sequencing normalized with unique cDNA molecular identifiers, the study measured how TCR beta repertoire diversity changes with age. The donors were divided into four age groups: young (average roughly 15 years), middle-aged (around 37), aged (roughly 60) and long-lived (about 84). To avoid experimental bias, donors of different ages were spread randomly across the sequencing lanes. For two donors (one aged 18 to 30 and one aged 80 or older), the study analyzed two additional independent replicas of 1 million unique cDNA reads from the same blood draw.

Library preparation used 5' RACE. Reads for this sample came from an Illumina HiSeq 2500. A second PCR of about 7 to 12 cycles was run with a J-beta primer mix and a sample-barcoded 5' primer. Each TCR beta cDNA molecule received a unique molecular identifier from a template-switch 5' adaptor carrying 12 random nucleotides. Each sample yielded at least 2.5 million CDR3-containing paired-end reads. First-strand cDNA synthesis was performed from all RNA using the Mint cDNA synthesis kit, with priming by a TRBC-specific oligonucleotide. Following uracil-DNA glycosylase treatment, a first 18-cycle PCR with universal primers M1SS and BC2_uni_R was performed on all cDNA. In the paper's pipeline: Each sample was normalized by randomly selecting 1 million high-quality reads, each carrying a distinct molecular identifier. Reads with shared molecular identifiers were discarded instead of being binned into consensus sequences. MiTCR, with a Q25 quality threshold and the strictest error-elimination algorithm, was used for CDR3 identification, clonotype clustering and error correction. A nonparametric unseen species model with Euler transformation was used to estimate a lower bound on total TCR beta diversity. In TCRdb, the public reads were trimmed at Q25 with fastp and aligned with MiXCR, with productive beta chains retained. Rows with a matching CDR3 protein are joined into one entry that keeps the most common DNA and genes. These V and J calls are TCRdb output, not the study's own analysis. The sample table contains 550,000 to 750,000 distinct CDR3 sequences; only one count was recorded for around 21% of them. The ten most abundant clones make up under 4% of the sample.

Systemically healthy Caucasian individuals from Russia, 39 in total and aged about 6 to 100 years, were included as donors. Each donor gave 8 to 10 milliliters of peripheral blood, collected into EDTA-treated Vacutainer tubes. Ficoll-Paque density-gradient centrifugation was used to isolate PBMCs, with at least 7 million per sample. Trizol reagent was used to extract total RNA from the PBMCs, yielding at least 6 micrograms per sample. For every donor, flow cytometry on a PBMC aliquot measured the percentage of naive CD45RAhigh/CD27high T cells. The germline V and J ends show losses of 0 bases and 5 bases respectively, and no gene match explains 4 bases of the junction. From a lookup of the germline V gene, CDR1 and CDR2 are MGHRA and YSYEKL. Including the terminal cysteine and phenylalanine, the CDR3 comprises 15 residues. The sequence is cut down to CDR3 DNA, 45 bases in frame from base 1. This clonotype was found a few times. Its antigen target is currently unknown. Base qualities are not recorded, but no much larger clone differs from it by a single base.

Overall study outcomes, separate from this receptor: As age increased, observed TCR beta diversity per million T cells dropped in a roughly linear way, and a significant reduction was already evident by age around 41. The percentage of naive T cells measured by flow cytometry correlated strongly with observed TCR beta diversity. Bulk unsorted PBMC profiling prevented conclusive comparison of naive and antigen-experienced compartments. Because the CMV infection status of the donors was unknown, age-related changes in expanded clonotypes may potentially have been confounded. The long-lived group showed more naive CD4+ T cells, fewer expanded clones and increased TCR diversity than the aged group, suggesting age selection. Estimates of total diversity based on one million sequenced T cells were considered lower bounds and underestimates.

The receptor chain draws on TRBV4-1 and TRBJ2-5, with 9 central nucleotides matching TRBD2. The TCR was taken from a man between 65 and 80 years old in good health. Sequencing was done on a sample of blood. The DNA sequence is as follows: TGCGCCAGCAGCCAAGATGGACTAGCGACGGAGACCCAGTACTTC. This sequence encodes CASSQDGLATETQYF.